This is a list of T cell receptor beta chains from one sample in a study of T cells in Graves' hyperthyroidism and ophthalmopathy. TCRdb re-called the multiplex PCR reads through MiXCR, storing one row per CDR3 protein. The sample records approximately 530,000 distinct CDR3 sequences, approximately 15% being singletons. Specimen: blood. The receptors shown here come from a woman aged 18-29 years with Graves' hyperthyroidism. CDR3s include the opening cysteine and the closing phenylalanine or tryptophan. The D gene is left open where the match is weak. Clone size is given for some rows only: seen once, a few or many times, or a class if the clone is expanded.

d_gene	abundance	v_gene	j_gene	CDR3nt	CDR3aa
-	many	TRBV30	TRBJ2-3	TGTGCCTGGGATCTCAGGGGAGATACGCAGTATTTT	CAWDLRGDTQYF
TRBD1	few	TRBV27	TRBJ1-5	TGTGCCAGCAGTTGGGGACAGGGGGCACAGCCCCAGCATTTT	CASSWGQGAQPQHF
-	-	TRBV13	TRBJ2-1	TGTGCCAGCAGCTTAATGGGACGGGACAATGAGCAGTTCTTC	CASSLMGRDNEQFF
-	few	TRBV3-1	TRBJ1-1	TGTGCCAGCAGCCAAGGGGTGGGATCAGGCACTGAAGCTTTCTTT	CASSQGVGSGTEAFF
TRBD2	few	TRBV12-5	TRBJ2-7	TGTGCTAGTGGCAATAGCGGGGGGGGCCACGAGCAGTACTTC	CASGNSGGGHEQYF
-	-	TRBV7-9	TRBJ2-1	TGTGCCAGCAGCTTAATGACCAGGGGAAGGGGTCGAGGGATTGAGCAGTTCTTC	CASSLMTRGRGRGIEQFF
-	many	TRBV7-2	TRBJ2-7	TGTGCCAGCAGCGTGGACGTCCCCTACGAGCAGTACTTC	CASSVDVPYEQYF
TRBD2	many	TRBV7-9	TRBJ2-7	TGTGCCAGCAGCGCCTCCCGGGGGACTAGCGGGAGGAACTACGAGCAGTACTTC	CASSASRGTSGRNYEQYF
-	many	TRBV7-2	TRBJ2-7	TGTGCCAGCAGCTTAGATGAGGCCGAGCAGTACTTC	CASSLDEAEQYF
TRBD2	-	TRBV20-1	TRBJ2-3	TGCAGTGCTCCCCAACTTTTAGCGGGAGAGGACACAGATACGCAGTATTTT	CSAPQLLAGEDTDTQYF
-	-	TRBV28	TRBJ1-4	TGTGCCAGCAGTTTCTACCAGACTAATGAAAAACTGTTTTTT	CASSFYQTNEKLFF
TRBD1	many	TRBV6-1	TRBJ1-5	TGTGCCAGCAGTGAAGCGGTGGGACAGTCGAATCAGCCCCAGCATTTT	CASSEAVGQSNQPQHF
-	-	TRBV7-2	TRBJ2-1	TGTGCCAGCAGCTTAGCGGCAGGGGCTCCCTACAATGAGCAGTTCTTC	CASSLAAGAPYNEQFF
-	-	TRBV6-2/TRBV6-3	TRBJ2-7	TGTGCCAGCAGTGTTATAGTCATGAGGTTCTACGAGCAGTACTTC	CASSVIVMRFYEQYF
-	-	TRBV2	TRBJ1-5	TGTGCCAGCAGTAAGGGCCTTAGCAATCAGCCCCAGCATTTT	CASSKGLSNQPQHF
-	few	TRBV20-1	TRBJ1-2	TGCAGTGCTAGAATATCCAGGGTAGGCTACACCTTC	CSARISRVGYTF
-	-	TRBV20-1	TRBJ1-4	TGCAGTGCTAGAGAGGGACGGCCGAATGAAAAACTGTTTTTT	CSAREGRPNEKLFF
-	-	TRBV11-2	TRBJ2-1	TGTGCCAGCAGCCCCGGGAGTAGCGGCTTCTACAATGAGCAGTTCTTC	CASSPGSSGFYNEQFF
-	few	TRBV24-1	TRBJ2-5	TGTGCCACCAGTGAGACCCAGTACTTC	CATSETQYF
-	-	TRBV2	TRBJ2-1	TGTGCCAGCAGTGATTTGGCATTAAAGGGATCCTACAATGAGCAGTTCTTC	CASSDLALKGSYNEQFF
-	many	TRBV11-2	TRBJ2-5	TGTGCCAGCAGCTGGCCCCCTGGGACGTCCTTTCAAGAGACCCAGTACTTC	CASSWPPGTSFQETQYF
-	-	TRBV3-1	TRBJ2-2	TGTGCCAGCAGCCTACGGCTAGGAGGCGGGGAGCTGTTTTTT	CASSLRLGGGELFF
-	-	TRBV12-3/TRBV12-4	TRBJ2-7	TGTGCCAGCAGTCCTCCCGGAATCCTGATCTACGAGCAGTACTTC	CASSPPGILIYEQYF
-	few	TRBV27	TRBJ2-1	TGTGCCAGCAGAGTGGAGGCGGGACGCCTAACGGATGAGCAGTTCTTC	CASRVEAGRLTDEQFF
-	few	TRBV14	TRBJ2-7	TGTGCCAGCAGCCGTCGGGACTCATCGGGGGTCCCATACGAGCAGTACTTC	CASSRRDSSGVPYEQYF
-	-	TRBV29-1	TRBJ1-2	TGCAGCGTTGATTCCACAGGGAAGAGGTGGGGCTACACCTTC	CSVDSTGKRWGYTF
-	few	TRBV20-1	TRBJ2-7	TGCAGTGCTAGACGGAACAGGGGAGGCTCCTACGAGCAGTACTTC	CSARRNRGGSYEQYF
TRBD1	few	TRBV28	TRBJ1-2	TGTGCCAGCAACCGAGGGGGGGCAGGGGGCTATGGCTACACCTTC	CASNRGGAGGYGYTF
-	few	TRBV11-2	TRBJ2-7	TGTGCCAGCAGCTTGAACAGCCAAAACTCCTACGAGCAGTACTTC	CASSLNSQNSYEQYF
-	few	TRBV7-9	TRBJ1-4	TGTGCCAGCAGCCGCCAGGTCACTAATGAAAAACTGTTTTTT	CASSRQVTNEKLFF
-	few	TRBV5-1	TRBJ2-2	TGCGCCAGCAGCTTGGGACTGAGTACCGGGGAGCTGTTTTTT	CASSLGLSTGELFF
TRBD1	many	TRBV5-6	TRBJ2-5	TGTGCCAGCAGCTTGGTAGGACAGGGCGGAGAGACCCAGTACTTC	CASSLVGQGGETQYF
-	few	TRBV19	TRBJ2-2	TGTGCCAGTAGCAAGGACGGGAACACCGGGGAGCTGTTTTTT	CASSKDGNTGELFF
-	few	TRBV24-1	TRBJ1-4	TGTGCCACCAGTGATTCAAATGAAAAACTGTTTTTT	CATSDSNEKLFF
TRBD1	few	TRBV19	TRBJ1-6	TGTGCCAGTAGCTGGGTTCGCTCGGGACAGGGTATGGATTCACCCCTCCACTTT	CASSWVRSGQGMDSPLHF
-	-	TRBV6-1	TRBJ1-1	TGTGCCAGCAGTGATATGACAGCCAACACTGAAGCTTTCTTT	CASSDMTANTEAFF
-	-	TRBV19	TRBJ2-1	TGTGCCAGTAGTTTTCGGGGGCCGAGCTCCTACAATGAGCAGTTCTTC	CASSFRGPSSYNEQFF
TRBD1	-	TRBV6-2/TRBV6-3	TRBJ1-5	TGTGCCAGCAGTTACTCGGGGACAGATCAGCCCCAGCATTTT	CASSYSGTDQPQHF
TRBD2	-	TRBV4-1	TRBJ2-5	TGCGCCAGCAGCCAAGATTCGTTAGCGGGAGGGTCGGAGACCCAGTACTTC	CASSQDSLAGGSETQYF
-	many	TRBV29-1	TRBJ2-7	TGCAGCGTTTCCGGGGGCAACGAGCAGTACTTC	CSVSGGNEQYF
-	-	TRBV6-1	TRBJ2-2	TGTGCCAGCAGCGCAAACGCTCAGAACACCGGGGAGCTGTTTTTT	CASSANAQNTGELFF
-	many	TRBV20-1	TRBJ1-1	TGCAGTGCTAGTGAACAGGGCCGGGACACTGAAGCTTTCTTT	CSASEQGRDTEAFF
TRBD2	few	TRBV7-9	TRBJ2-7	TGTGCCAGCAGCCCCCGGAAGGCGGGGGGAACTTACGAGCAGTACTTC	CASSPRKAGGTYEQYF
-	few	TRBV7-9	TRBJ2-5	TGTGCCAGCAGCTTCAATTCGGGAGCGGAAGAGACCCAGTACTTC	CASSFNSGAEETQYF
TRBD1	many	TRBV28	TRBJ1-6	TGTGCCAGCACCCAAGACAGGGCTTCACCCCTCCACTTT	CASTQDRASPLHF
TRBD1	many	TRBV18	TRBJ2-7	TGTGCCAGCTCACGGGACAGGGTACCCGAGCAGTACTTC	CASSRDRVPEQYF
TRBD1	-	TRBV6-5	TRBJ1-3	TGTGCCAGCAGTTACTCGGGGGGACAGTTATTCTCTGGAAACACCATATATTTT	CASSYSGGQLFSGNTIYF
TRBD2	few	TRBV14	TRBJ2-1	TGTGCCAGCAGTTCCCTAGCGGGAAAGTACAATGAGCAGTTCTTC	CASSSLAGKYNEQFF
-	-	TRBV6-1	TRBJ2-6	TGTGCCAGCAGACAATATTCTACAGGTGTCGCAGGGGCCAACGTCCTGACTTTC	CASRQYSTGVAGANVLTF
TRBD2	few	TRBV4-3	TRBJ2-1	TGCGCCAGCAGCCAACCTGGGACTAGCCGGGATGAGCAGTTCTTC	CASSQPGTSRDEQFF
-	-	TRBV4-1	TRBJ1-2	TGCGCCAGCAGCCAAGAGTATTTCCACAGCCGCTTTCATGGCTGCACCTTC	CASSQEYFHSRFHGCTF
TRBD1	few	TRBV11-2	TRBJ1-3	TGTGCCAGCAGCTTAGTGACAGGGAAGGCGGCGTCGGGAAACACCATATATTTT	CASSLVTGKAASGNTIYF